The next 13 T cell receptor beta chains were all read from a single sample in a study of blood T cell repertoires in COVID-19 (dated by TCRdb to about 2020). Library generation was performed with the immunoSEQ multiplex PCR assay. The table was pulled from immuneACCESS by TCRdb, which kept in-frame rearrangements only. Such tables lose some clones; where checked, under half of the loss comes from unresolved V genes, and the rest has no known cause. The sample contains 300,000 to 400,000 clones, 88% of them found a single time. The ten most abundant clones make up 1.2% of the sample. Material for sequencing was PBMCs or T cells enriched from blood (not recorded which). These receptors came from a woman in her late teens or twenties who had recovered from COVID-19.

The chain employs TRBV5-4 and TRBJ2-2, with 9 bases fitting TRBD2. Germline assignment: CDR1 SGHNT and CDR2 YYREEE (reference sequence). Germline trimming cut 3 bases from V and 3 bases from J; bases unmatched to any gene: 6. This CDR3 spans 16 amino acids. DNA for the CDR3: TGTGCCAGCAGCTCATTAGCGGGGGCCGACACCGGGGAGCTGTTTTTT. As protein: CASSSLAGADTGELFF.

The CDR3 region has the DNA TGTGCCAGCAGCTTAGATGGTCAGGGAAGCTACGAGCAGTACTTC. Protein sequence: CASSLDGQGSYEQYF. The gene calls are TRBV11-3 and TRBJ2-7, with a weak D call TRBD1 (5 bases). CDR3 length: 15 amino acids. V was pared by 0 bases and J by 3 bases, with 12 bases between. CDR1 is SGHNT, CDR2 YENEEA, per germline. The whole variable domain, remainder taken from reference TRBV11-3 and TRBJ2-7, is EAGVVQSPRYKIIEKKQPVAFWCNPISGHNTLYWYLQNLGQGPELLIRYENEEAVDDSQLPKDRFSAERLKGVDSTLKIQPAELGDSAVYLCASSLDGQGSYEQYFGPGTRLTVT.

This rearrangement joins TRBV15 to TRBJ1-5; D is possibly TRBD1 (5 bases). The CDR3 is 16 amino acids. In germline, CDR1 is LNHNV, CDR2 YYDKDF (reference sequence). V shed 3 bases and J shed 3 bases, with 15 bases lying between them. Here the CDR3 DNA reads TGTGCCACCAGCAGGCCGGACACCCCTGACAATCAGCCCCAGCATTTT. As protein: CATSRPDTPDNQPQHF.

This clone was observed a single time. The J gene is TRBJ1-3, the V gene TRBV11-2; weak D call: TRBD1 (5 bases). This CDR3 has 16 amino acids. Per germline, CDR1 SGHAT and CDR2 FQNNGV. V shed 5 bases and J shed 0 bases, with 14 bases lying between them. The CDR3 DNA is TGTGCCAGCAGCGGTCACAGGTCGCCCTCTGGAAACACCATATATTTT. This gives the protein CASSGHRSPSGNTIYF.

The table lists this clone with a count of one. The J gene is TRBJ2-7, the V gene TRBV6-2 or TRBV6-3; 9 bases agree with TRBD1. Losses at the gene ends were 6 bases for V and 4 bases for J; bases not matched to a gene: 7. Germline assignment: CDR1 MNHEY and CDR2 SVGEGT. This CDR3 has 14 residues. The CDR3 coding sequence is TGTGCCAGCAGCCTCGGACAGGGGAAATACGAGCAGTACTTC. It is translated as CASSLGQGKYEQYF.

CDR3 amino acids: CASSLGGQESYEQYF. The CDR3 coding sequence is TGTGCCAGCAGCTTGGGAGGACAGGAGTCCTACGAGCAGTACTTC. The rearrangement uses TRBV5-4 and TRBJ2-7, with 7 bases identical to TRBD1. There are 15 residues in the CDR3. Trimming cost V 0 bases and J 1 base; bases outside gene matches: 4. Germline lookup yields CDR1 SGHNT and CDR2 YYREEE (reference sequence).

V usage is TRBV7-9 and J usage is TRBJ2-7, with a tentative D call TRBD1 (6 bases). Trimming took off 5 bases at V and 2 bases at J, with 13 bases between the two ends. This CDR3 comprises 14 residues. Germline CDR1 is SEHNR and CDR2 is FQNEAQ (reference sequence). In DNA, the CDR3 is TGTGCCAGCAGCCACACCGGACAGCCCTACGAGCAGTACTTC. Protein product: CASSHTGQPYEQYF. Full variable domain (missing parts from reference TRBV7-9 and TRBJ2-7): DTGVSQNPRHKITKRGQNVTFRCDPISEHNRLYWYRQTLGQGPEFLTYFQNEAQLEKSRLLSDRFSAERPKGSFSTLEIQRTEQGDSAMYLCASSHTGQPYEQYFGPGTRLTVT.

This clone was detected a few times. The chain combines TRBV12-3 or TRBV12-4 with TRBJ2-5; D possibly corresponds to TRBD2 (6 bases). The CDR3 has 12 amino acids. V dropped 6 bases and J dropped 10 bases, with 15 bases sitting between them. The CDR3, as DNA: TGTGCCAGCAGCCTCGGACTAACAGACCAGTACTTC. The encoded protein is CASSLGLTDQYF.

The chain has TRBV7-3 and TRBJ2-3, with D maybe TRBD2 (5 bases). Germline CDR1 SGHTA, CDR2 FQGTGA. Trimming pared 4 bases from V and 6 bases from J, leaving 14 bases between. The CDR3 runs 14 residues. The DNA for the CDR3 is TGTGCCAGCAGCTCCGGGATTAGTCCGGATACGCAGTATTTT. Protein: CASSSGISPDTQYF.

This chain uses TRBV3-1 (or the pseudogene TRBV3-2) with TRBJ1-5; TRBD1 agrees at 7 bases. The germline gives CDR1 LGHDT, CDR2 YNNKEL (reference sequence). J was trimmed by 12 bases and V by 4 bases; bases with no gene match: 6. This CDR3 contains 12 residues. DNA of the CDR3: TGTGCCAGCAGCCCCCAGGGGGGTAACCAGCATTTT. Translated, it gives CASSPQGGNQHF.

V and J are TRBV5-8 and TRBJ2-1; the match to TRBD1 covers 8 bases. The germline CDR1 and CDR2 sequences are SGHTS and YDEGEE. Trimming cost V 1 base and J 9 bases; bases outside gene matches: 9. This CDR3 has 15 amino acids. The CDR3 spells CASSLPGGERSEQFF. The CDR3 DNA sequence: TGTGCCAGCAGCTTGCCAGGGGGCGAGCGCAGTGAGCAGTTCTTC.

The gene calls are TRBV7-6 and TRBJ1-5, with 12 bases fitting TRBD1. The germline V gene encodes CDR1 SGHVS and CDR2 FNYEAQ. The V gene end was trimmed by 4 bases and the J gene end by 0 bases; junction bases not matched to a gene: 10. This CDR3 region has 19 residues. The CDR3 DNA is TGTGCCAGCAGCTCCGGGACAGGGGGCTCTAGATATAGCAATCAGCCCCAGCATTTT. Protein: CASSSGTGGSRYSNQPQHF.

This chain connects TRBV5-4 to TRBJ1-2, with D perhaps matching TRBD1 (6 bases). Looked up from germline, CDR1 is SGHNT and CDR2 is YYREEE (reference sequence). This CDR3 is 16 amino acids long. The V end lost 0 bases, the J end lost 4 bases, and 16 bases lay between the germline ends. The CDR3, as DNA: TGTGCCAGCAGCTTGGAACCCCCAGGGGAGTTCTATGGCTACACCTTC. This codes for CASSLEPPGEFYGYTF. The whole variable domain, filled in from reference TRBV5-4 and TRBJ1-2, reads ETGVTQSPTHLIKTRGQQVTLRCSSQSGHNTVSWYQQALGQGPQFIFQYYREEENGRGNFPPRFSGLQFPNYSSELNVNALELDDSALYLCASSLEPPGEFYGYTFGSGTRLTVV.